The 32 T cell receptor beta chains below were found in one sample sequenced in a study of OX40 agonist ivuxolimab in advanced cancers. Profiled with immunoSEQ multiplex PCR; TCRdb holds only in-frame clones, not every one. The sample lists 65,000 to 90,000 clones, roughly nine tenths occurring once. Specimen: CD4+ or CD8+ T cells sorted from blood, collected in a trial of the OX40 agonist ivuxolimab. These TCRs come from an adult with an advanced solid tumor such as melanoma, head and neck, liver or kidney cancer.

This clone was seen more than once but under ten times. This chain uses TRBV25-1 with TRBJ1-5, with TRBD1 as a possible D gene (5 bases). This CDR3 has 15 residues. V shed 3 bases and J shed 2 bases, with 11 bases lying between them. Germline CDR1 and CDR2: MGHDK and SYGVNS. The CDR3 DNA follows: TGTGCCAGCAGTGACTGGGGGGAGGGCAATCAGCCCCAGCATTTT. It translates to CASSDWGEGNQPQHF.

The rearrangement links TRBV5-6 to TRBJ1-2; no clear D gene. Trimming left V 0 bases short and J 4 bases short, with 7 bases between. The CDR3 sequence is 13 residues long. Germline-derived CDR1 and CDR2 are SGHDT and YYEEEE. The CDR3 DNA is TGTGCCAGCAGCTTGGAACAACCCTATGGCTACACCTTC. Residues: CASSLEQPYGYTF.

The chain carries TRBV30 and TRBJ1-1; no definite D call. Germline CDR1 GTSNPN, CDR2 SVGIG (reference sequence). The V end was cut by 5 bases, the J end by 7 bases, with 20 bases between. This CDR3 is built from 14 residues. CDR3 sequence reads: CAWAGEQTPFEAFF. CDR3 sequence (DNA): TGTGCCTGGGCCGGGGAACAGACTCCGTTTGAAGCTTTCTTT.

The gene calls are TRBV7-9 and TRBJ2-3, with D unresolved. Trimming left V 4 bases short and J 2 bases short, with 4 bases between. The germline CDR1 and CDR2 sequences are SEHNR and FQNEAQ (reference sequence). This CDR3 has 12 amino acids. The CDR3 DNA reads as TGTGCCAGCAGCTATTTCACAGATACGCAGTATTTT. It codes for CASSYFTDTQYF.

The CDR3 DNA sequence: TGTGCCAGCAGTCCGGACTCGACGGCCTACAATGAGCAGTTCTTC. It translates to CASSPDSTAYNEQFF. This rearrangement joins TRBV28 to TRBJ2-1, with D possibly matching TRBD2 (5 bases). V was cut by 5 bases and J by 2 bases, with 13 bases left in between. The length of the CDR3 is 15 residues. Germline V gene sequence: CDR1 MDHEN, CDR2 SYDVKM.

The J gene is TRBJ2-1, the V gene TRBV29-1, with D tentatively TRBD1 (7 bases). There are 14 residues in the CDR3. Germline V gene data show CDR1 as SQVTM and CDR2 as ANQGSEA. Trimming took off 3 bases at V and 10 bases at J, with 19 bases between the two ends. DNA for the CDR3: TGCAGCGTTGACGACCCAGGGGGGAGGTTAGAGCAGTTCTTC. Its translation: CSVDDPGGRLEQFF.

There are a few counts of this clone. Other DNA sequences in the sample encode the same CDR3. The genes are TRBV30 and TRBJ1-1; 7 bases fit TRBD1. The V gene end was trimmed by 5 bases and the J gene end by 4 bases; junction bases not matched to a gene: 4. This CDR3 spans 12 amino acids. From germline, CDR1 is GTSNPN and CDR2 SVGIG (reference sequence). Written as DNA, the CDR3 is TGTGCCTGGTCAGGGGGGACCACTGAAGCTTTCTTT. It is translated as CAWSGGTTEAFF.

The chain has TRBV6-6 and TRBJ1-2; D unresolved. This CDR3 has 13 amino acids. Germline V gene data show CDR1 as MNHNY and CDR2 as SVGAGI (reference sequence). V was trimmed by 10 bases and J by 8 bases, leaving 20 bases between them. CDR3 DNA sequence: TGTGCCACCTTAAATTGGCCGGAAGGAGGCTACACCTTC. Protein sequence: CATLNWPEGGYTF.

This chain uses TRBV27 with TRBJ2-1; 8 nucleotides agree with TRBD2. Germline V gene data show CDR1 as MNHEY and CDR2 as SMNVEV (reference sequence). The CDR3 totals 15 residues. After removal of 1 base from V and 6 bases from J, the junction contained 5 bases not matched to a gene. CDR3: CASSLLAGGSNEQFF. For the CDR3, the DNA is TGTGCCAGCAGTTTATTGGCGGGAGGCTCCAATGAGCAGTTCTTC.

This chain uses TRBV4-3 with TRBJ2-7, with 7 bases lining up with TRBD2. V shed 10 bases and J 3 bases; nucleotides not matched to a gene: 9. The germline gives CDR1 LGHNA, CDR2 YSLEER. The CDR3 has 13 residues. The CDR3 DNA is TGCGCCACCATTACGGGGGGTTTCTACGAGCAGTACGTC. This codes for CATITGGFYEQYV.

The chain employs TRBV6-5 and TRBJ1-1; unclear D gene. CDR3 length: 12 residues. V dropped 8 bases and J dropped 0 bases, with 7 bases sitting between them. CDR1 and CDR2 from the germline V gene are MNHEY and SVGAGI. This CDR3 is CASVEMNTEAFF. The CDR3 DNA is TGTGCCAGCGTGGAGATGAACACTGAAGCTTTCTTT.

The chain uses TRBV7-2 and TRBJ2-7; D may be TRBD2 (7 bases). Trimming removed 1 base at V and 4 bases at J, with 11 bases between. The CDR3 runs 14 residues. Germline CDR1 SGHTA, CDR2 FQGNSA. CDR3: CASSLGGGGYEQYV. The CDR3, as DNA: TGTGCCAGCAGCTTAGGAGGGGGGGGATACGAGCAGTACGTC.

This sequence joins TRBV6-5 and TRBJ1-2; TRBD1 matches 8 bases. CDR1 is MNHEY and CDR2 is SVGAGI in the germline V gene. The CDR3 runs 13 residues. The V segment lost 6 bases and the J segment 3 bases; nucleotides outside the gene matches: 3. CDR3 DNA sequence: TGTGCCAGCAGGAAGACAGGGGACTATGGCTACACCTTC. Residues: CASRKTGDYGYTF.

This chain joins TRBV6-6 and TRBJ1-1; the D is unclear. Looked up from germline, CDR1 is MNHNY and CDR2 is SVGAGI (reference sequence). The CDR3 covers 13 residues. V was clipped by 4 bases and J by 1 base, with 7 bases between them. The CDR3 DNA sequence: TGTGCCAGCAGTTTGGCTACGAACACTGAAGCTTTCTTT. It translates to CASSLATNTEAFF.

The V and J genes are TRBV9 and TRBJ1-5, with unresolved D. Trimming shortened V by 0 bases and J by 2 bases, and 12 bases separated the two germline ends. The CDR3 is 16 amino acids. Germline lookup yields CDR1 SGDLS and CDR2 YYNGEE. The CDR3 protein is CASSVGWPHCNQPQHF. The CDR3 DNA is TGTGCCAGCAGCGTAGGATGGCCCCATTGCAATCAGCCCCAGCATTTT.

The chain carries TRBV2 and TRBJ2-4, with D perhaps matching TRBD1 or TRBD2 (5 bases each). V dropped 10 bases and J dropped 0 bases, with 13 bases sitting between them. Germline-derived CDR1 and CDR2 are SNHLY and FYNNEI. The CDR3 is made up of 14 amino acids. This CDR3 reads CAKASGLAKNIQYF. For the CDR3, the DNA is TGTGCCAAAGCCTCGGGGCTAGCCAAAAACATTCAGTACTTC.

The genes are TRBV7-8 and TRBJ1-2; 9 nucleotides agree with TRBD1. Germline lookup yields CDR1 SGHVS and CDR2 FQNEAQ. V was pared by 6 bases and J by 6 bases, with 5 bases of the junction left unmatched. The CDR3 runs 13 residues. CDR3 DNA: TGTGCCAGCAGACCCACAGGGGGCCATGGCTACACCTTC. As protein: CASRPTGGHGYTF.

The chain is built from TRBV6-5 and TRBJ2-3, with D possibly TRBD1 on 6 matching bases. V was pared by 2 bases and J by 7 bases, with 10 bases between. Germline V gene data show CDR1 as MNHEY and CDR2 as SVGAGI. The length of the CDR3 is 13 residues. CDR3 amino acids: CASSYGGRHTQYF. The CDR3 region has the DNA TGTGCCAGCAGTTACGGGGGCAGGCATACGCAGTATTTT.

CDR3 DNA sequence: TGTGCCAGCAGTTTGGACACATCCTACGAGCAGTACTTC. Its protein product is CASSLDTSYEQYF. The V call is TRBV27, the J call TRBJ2-7; maybe TRBD1 (5 bases). The CDR3 is 13 residues long. Germline CDR1 reads MNHEY; CDR2 reads SMNVEV (reference sequence). V was cut by 3 bases and J by 1 base, with 7 bases left in between.

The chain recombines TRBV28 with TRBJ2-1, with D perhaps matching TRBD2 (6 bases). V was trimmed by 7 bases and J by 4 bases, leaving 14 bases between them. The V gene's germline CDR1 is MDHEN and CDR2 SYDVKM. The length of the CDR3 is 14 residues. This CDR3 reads CASIDEGLYNEQFF. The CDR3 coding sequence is TGTGCCAGCATCGACGAGGGACTTTACAATGAGCAGTTCTTC.

The CDR3 nucleotides are TGTGCCAGCAGTGCACACTCGGGACAGGGGGTTAGCACAGATACGCAGTATTTT. Translating it yields CASSAHSGQGVSTDTQYF. The V call is TRBV28, the J call TRBJ2-3, with 11 positions matching TRBD1. The germline CDR1 and CDR2 sequences are MDHEN and SYDVKM. The CDR3 extends over 18 amino acids. V lost 5 bases to trimming and J lost 0 bases; unmatched junction nucleotides: 10. The full variable domain, in which reference TRBV28 and TRBJ2-3 provide the parts outside the CDR3, is DVKVTQSSRYLVKRTGEKVFLECVQDMDHENMFWYRQDPGLGLRLIYFSYDVKMKEKGDIPEGYSVSREKKERFSLILESASTNQTSMYLCASSAHSGQGVSTDTQYFGPGTRLTVL.

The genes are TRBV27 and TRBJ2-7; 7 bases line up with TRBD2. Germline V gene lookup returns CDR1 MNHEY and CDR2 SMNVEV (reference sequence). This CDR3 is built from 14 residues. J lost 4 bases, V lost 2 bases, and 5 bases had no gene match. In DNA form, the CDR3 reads TGTGCCAGCAGTTTAGGGTCTAGCGGTTACGAGCAGTACTTC. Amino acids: CASSLGSSGYEQYF.

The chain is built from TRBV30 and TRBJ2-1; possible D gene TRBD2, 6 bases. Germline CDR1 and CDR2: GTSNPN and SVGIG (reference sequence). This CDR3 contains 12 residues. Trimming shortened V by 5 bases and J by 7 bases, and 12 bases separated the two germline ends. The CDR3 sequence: CAWWGGVNEQFF. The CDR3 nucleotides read TGTGCCTGGTGGGGCGGGGTGAATGAGCAGTTCTTC.

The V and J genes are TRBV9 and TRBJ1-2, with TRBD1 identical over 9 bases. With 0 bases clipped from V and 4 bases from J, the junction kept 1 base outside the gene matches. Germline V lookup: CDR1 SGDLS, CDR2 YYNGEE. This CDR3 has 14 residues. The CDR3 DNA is TGTGCCAGCAGCGTAGAGACAGGGGGCTATGGCTACACCTTC. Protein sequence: CASSVETGGYGYTF.

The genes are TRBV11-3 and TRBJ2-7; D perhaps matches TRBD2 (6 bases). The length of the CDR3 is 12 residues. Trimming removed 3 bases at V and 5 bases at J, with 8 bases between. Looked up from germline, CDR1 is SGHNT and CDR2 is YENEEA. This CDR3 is CASSFGGDEQYF. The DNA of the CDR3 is TGTGCCAGCAGCTTCGGAGGGGACGAGCAGTACTTC. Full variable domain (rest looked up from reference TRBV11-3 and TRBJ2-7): EAGVVQSPRYKIIEKKQPVAFWCNPISGHNTLYWYLQNLGQGPELLIRYENEEAVDDSQLPKDRFSAERLKGVDSTLKIQPAELGDSAVYLCASSFGGDEQYFGPGTRLTVT.

In DNA, the CDR3 is TGTGCCAGCAGCCACCGGGACAGGAGGTACGAGCAGTACTTC. It yields the protein CASSHRDRRYEQYF. J is TRBJ2-7 and V is TRBV28, with 8 positions matching TRBD1. The CDR3 runs 14 residues. The V gene end was trimmed by 6 bases and the J gene end by 4 bases; junction bases not matched to a gene: 8. Looked up from germline, CDR1 is MDHEN and CDR2 is SYDVKM.

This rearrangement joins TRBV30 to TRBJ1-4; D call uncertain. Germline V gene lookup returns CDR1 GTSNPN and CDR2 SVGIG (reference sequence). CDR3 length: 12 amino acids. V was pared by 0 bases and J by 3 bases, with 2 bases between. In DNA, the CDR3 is TGTGCCTGGAGTGTAGCTAATGAAAAACTGTTTTTT. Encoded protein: CAWSVANEKLFF.

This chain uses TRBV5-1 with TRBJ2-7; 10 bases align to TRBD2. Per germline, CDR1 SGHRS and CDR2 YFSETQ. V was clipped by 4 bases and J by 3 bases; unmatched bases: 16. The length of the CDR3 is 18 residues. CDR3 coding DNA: TGCGCCAGCAGCCCTTTCGGTCCCGGGACTAGCGCAATCTACGAGCAGTACGTC. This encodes CASSPFGPGTSAIYEQYV.

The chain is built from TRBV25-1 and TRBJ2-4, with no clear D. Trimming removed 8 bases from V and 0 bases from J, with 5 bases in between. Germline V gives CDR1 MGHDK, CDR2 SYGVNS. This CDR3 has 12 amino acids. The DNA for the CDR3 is TGTGCCAGCCACCTAGCCAAAAACATTCAGTACTTC. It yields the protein CASHLAKNIQYF.

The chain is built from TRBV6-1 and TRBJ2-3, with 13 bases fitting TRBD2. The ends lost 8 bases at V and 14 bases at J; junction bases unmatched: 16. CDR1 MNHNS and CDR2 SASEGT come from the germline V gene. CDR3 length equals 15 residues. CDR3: CASGTRLAGGTWLYF. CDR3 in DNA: TGTGCCAGCGGAACTAGACTAGCGGGAGGTACGTGGCTGTATTTT.

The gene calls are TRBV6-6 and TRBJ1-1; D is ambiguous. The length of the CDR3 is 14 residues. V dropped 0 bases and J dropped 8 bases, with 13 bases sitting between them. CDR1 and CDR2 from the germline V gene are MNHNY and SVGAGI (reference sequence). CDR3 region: CASSYSISGLEAFF. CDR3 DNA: TGTGCCAGCAGTTACTCGATTTCGGGGTTAGAAGCTTTCTTT.

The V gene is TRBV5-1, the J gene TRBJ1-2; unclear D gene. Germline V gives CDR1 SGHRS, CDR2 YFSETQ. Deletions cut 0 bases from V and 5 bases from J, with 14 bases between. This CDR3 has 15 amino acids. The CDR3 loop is CASSLETAGGYGYTF. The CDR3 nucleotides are TGCGCCAGCAGCTTGGAAACGGCAGGCGGATATGGCTACACCTTC.